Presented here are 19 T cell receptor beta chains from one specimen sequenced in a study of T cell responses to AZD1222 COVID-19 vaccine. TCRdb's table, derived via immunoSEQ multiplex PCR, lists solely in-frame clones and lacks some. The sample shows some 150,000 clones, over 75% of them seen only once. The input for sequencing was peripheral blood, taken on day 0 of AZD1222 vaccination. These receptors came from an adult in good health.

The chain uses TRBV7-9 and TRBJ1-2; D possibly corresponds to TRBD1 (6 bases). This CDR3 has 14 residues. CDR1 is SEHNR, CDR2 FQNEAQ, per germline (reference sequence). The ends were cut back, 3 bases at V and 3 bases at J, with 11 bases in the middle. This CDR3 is CASSFLRTDYGYTF. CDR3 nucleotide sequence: TGTGCCAGCAGCTTCTTGAGGACAGACTATGGCTACACCTTC.

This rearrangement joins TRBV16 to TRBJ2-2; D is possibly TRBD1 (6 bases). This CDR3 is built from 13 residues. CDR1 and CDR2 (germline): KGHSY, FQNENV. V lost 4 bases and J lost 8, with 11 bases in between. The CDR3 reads CASSLDRIGELFF. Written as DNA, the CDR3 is TGTGCCAGCAGCCTCGACAGGATAGGGGAGCTGTTTTTT. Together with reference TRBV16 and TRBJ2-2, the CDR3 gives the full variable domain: GEEVAQTPKHLVRGEGQKAKLYCAPIKGHSYVFWYQQVLKNEFKFLISFQNENVFDETGMPKERFSAKCLPNSPCSLEIQATKLEDSAVYFCASSLDRIGELFFGEGSRLTVL.

CDR3 bases: TGTGCCAGCAGGGTTCAACAGGGGCCCACATTTGGGGGCTACACCTTC. Protein sequence: CASRVQQGPTFGGYTF. The chain carries TRBV28 and TRBJ1-2; 7 bases match TRBD1. CDR1 and CDR2 from the germline V gene are MDHEN and SYDVKM. The CDR3 runs 16 residues. V dropped 6 bases and J dropped 8; count of bases not matched to a gene: 18.

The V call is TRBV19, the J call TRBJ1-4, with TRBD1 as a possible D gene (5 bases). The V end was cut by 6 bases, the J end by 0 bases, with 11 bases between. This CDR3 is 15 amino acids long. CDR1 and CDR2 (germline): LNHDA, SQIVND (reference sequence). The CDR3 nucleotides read TGTGCCAGTAGAGGACACGCAGCAACTAATGAAAAACTGTTTTTT. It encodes CASRGHAATNEKLFF.

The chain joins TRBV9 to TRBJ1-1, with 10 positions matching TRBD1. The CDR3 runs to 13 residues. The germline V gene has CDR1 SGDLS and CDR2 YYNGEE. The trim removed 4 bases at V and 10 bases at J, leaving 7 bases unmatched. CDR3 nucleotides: TGTGCCAGCAGCCCCGACAGGGGGCAGGTAGCTTTCTTT. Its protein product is CASSPDRGQVAFF.

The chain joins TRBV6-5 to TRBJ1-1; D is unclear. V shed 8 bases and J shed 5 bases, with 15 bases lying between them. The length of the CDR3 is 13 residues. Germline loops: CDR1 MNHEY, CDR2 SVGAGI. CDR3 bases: TGTGCCAGCCTTCGGGGAGATTGGACTGAAGCTTTCTTT. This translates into CASLRGDWTEAFF.

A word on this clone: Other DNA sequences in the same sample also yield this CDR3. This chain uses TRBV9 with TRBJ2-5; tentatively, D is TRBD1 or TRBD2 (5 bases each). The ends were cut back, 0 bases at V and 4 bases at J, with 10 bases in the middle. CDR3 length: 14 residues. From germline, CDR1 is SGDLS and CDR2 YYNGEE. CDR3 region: CASSVDGGGETQYF. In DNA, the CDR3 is TGTGCCAGCAGCGTAGATGGTGGGGGAGAGACCCAGTACTTC.

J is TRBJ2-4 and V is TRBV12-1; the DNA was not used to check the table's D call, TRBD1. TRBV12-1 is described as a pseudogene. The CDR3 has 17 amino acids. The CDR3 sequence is CASSFYGTGGTKNIQYF. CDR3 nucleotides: TGTGCCAGCAGCTTTTACGGGACAGGGGGGACCAAAAACATTCAGTACTTC.

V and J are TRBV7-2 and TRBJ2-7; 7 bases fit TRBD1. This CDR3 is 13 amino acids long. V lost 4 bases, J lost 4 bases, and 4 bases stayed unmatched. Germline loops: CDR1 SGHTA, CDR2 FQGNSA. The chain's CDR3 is CASSSNRGYEQYF. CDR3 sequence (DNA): TGTGCCAGCAGCTCCAACAGGGGTTACGAGCAGTACTTC.

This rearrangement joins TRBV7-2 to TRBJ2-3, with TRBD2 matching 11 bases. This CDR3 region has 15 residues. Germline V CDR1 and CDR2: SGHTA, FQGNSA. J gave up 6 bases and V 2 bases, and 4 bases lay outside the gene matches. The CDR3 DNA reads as TGTGCCAGCAGCTTAATATGGACTAGCGGGGATACGCAGTATTTT. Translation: CASSLIWTSGDTQYF.

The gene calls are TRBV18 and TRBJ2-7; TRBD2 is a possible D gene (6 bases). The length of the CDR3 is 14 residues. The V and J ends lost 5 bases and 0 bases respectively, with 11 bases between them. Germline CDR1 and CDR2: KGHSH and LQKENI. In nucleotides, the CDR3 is TGTGCCAGCTCAGGGCGGGGAAGCTCCTACGAGCAGTACTTC. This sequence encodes CASSGRGSSYEQYF.

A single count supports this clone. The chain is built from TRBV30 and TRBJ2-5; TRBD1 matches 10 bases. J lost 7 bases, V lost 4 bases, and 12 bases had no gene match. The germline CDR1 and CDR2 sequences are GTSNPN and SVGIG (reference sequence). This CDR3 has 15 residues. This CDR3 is CAWNAGDRGRGTQYF. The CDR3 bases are TGTGCCTGGAATGCCGGGGACAGGGGCAGGGGGACCCAGTACTTC.

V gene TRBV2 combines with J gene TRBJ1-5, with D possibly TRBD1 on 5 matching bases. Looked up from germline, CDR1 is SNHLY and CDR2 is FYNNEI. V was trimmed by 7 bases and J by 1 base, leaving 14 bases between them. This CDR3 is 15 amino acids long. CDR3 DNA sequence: TGTGCCAGCAAGGTGGCAGGGACGAGCAATCAGCCCCAGCATTTT. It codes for CASKVAGTSNQPQHF.

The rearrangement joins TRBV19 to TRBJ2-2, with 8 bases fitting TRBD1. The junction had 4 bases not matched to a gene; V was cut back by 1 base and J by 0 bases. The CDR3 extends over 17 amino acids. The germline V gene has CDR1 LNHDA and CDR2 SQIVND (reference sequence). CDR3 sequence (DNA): TGTGCCAGTAGTATAGTCGCAGGGGGCACGAACACCGGGGAGCTGTTTTTT. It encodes CASSIVAGGTNTGELFF.

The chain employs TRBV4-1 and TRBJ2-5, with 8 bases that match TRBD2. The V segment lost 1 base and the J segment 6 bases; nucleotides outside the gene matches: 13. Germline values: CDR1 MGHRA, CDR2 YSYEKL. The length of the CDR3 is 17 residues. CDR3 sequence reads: CASSQGLAGPYRKTQYF. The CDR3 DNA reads TGCGCCAGCAGCCAAGGGCTAGCGGGTCCCTACCGGAAGACCCAGTACTTC.

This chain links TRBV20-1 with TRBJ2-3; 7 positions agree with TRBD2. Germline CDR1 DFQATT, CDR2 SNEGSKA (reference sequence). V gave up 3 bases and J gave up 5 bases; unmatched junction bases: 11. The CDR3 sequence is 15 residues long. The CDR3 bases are TGCAGTGCTAGTTCGCTAGCGGCCCGGAGAGATACGCAGTATTTT. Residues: CSASSLAARRDTQYF.

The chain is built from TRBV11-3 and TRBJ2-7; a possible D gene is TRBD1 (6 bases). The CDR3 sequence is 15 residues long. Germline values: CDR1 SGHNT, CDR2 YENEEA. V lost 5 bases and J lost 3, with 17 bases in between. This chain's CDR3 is CASSLDRDTHYEQYF. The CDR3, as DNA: TGTGCCAGCAGCCTGGACCGGGACACCCACTACGAGCAGTACTTC.

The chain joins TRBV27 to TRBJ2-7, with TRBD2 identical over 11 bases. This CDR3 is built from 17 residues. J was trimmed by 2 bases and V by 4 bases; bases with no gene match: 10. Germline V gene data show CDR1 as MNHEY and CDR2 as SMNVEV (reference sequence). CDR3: CASSSPTGTSGTYEQYF. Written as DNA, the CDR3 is TGTGCCAGCAGTTCCCCCACCGGGACTAGCGGAACCTACGAGCAGTACTTC.

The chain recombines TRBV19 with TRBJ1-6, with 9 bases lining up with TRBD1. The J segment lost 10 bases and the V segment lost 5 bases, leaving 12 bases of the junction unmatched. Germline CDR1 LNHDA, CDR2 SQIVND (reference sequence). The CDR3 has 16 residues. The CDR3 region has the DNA TGTGCCAGTAGTCTGTTAGACAGGGGGTTGGCATCACCCCTCCACTTT. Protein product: CASSLLDRGLASPLHF. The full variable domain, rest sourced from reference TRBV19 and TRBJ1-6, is DGGITQSPKYLFRKEGQNVTLSCEQNLNHDAMYWYRQDPGQGLRLIYYSQIVNDFQKGDIAEGYSVSREKKESFPLTVTSAQKNPTAFYLCASSLLDRGLASPLHFGNGTRLTVT.